This TCR beta chain derives from a study of memory CD4+ T cells and cytomegalovirus serostatus. Study information: Of the healthy Belgian adults, 9 or 10 were CMV seropositive and approximately 25 seronegative. Findings and limits, study-wide: Each of approximately 63 CMV-associated TCRbeta sequences occurred in one to five individuals. Median bootstrapped AUC for CMV status was about 0.94 originally, 0.85 to 0.92 US-trained.

Single viable CD3+CD4+CD8-CD45RO+ cells were sorted as the memory CD4+ T cells. Total CD4+ T cells were enriched by CD4 positive selection. The CDR3 has 19 amino acids. V gave up 2 bases and J gave up 4 bases; unmatched junction bases: 15. Germline CDR1 is MNHNS and CDR2 is SASEGT. Concerning this clone itself: Its antigen is undetermined.

Measured with immunoSEQ multiplex PCR; TCRdb has only the in-frame clones, and not every one. The sample lists about 54,000 clones; around 78% were seen once. This rearrangement joins TRBV6-1 to TRBJ2-5; 11 positions agree with TRBD1. The receptor was isolated from an adult in good health and CMV-seronegative. Sequenced input: memory CD4+ T cells from blood. In DNA, the CDR3 is TGTGCCAGCAGTGAATATGAGAGTAGGGGACAGGGGGTTCGAGAGACCCAGTACTTC. Translation gives CASSEYESRGQGVRETQYF.